The 8 T cell receptor beta chains presented below share a single source sample, sequenced in a study of blood T cell repertoires in COVID-19. Generated by immunoSEQ multiplex PCR, the TCRdb table keeps only in-frame clones and is missing some. This table has approximately 250,000 clones, around 90% appearing once. The sample consisted of peripheral blood. These receptors were collected from a man aged 25 to 40 with COVID-19, enrolled during active disease.

In this sample, this clone turned up once. V usage is TRBV7-2 and J usage is TRBJ1-6; 9 bases agree with TRBD1. Germline assignment: CDR1 SGHTA and CDR2 FQGNSA. Trimming removed 5 bases from V and 0 bases from J; junction bases left unmatched: 5. CDR3 length equals 17 residues. The CDR3 here is CASSPQTGGSYNSPLHF. CDR3 nucleotides: TGTGCCAGCAGCCCTCAGACAGGGGGCTCCTATAATTCACCCCTCCACTTT.

This chain joins TRBV6-5 and TRBJ1-1; TRBD1 matches 9 bases. The V gene's germline CDR1 is MNHEY and CDR2 SVGAGI. J was trimmed by 5 bases and V by 6 bases; bases with no gene match: 10. The CDR3 covers 15 residues. CDR3 residues: CASRIPGQGWTEAFF. DNA of the CDR3: TGTGCCAGCAGAATCCCGGGACAGGGCTGGACTGAAGCTTTCTTT.

The genes are TRBV5-6 and TRBJ1-3; TRBD1 agrees at 7 bases. The CDR3 totals 15 residues. Germline loops: CDR1 SGHDT, CDR2 YYEEEE. V dropped 5 bases and J dropped 2; count of bases not matched to a gene: 7. The CDR3 DNA reads as TGTGCCAGCAGAGCTACAGGGGCAGCTGGAAACACCATATATTTT. Protein sequence: CASRATGAAGNTIYF. Variable domain in full (rest from reference TRBV5-6 and TRBJ1-3): DAGVTQSPTHLIKTRGQQVTLRCSPKSGHDTVSWYQQALGQGPQFIFQYYEEEERQRGNFPDRFSGHQFPNYSSELNVNALLLGDSALYLCASRATGAAGNTIYFGEGSWLTVV.

The chain recombines TRBV19 with TRBJ2-7, with a possible D match to TRBD1 (6 bases). The CDR3 totals 16 residues. The germline V and J ends were trimmed by 6 bases and 0 bases, with 18 bases remaining between them. The V gene's germline CDR1 is LNHDA and CDR2 SQIVND (reference sequence). The DNA of the CDR3 is TGTGCCAGTAGCCCGGGACACCAAGACAGCTCCTACGAGCAGTACTTC. The encoded protein is CASSPGHQDSSYEQYF.

The genes are TRBV6-5 and TRBJ1-1, with D tentatively TRBD1 (5 bases). V was trimmed by 6 bases and J by 1 base, leaving 15 bases between them. The CDR3 sequence is 15 residues long. Germline V gene sequence: CDR1 MNHEY, CDR2 SVGAGI. CDR3: CASSRGGRSNTEAFF. The CDR3 nucleotides are TGTGCCAGCAGCCGGGGGGGACGCTCGAACACTGAAGCTTTCTTT.

V gene TRBV19 combines with J gene TRBJ2-1; possibly TRBD1 for D (5 bases). Germline-derived CDR1 and CDR2 are LNHDA and SQIVND (reference sequence). The V and J ends lost 7 bases and 5 bases respectively, with 15 bases between them. This CDR3 spans 14 amino acids. CDR3 sequence (DNA): TGTGCCAGTATCTCCAGTGGGGCAGACAATGAGCAGTTCTTC. This encodes CASISSGADNEQFF.

The chain employs TRBV14 and TRBJ1-1, with D tentatively TRBD1 (5 bases). V lost 2 bases to trimming and J lost 3 bases, with 10 bases between them. The CDR3 loop spans 14 amino acids. Germline lookup yields CDR1 SGHDN and CDR2 FVKESK. The CDR3 region has the DNA TGTGCCAGCAGCCAAACATCAGGGCACACTGAAGCTTTCTTT. Its translation is CASSQTSGHTEAFF.

The V and J genes are TRBV6-5 and TRBJ1-5; 8 nucleotides match TRBD1. Germline V CDR1 and CDR2: MNHEY, SVGAGI. The V segment lost 7 bases and the J segment 2 bases; nucleotides outside the gene matches: 4. This CDR3 spans 14 amino acids. The CDR3 spells CASNDRGRNQPQHF. CDR3 in DNA: TGTGCCAGCAACGACAGGGGACGCAATCAGCCCCAGCATTTT.